One T cell receptor (beta chain) is described in this entry. One end of the junction fails to match germline, which may point to a read error. The data were taken from a study of shared clonotypes between healthy human individuals. Only in-frame clones appear in the TCRdb table, and some are missing; sequencing was by immunoSEQ multiplex PCR. The data contain around 980,000 clones, 70% to 80% of them singletons. This CDR3 region has 13 residues. CDR1 and CDR2 from the germline V gene are SGHVS and FNYEAQ. This rearrangement joins TRBV7-6 to TRBJ2-5, with 16 bases aligning to TRBD2. Material: memory CD4+ T cells from PBMCs. The subset is: CD45RA-negative fraction. The TCR was taken from a man in his late teens or twenties in good health. Some clones in this sample may be carry-over from other donors' samples. DNA for the CDR3: TGTGCCAGCAGGCCGGGACTAGCGGGAGGGTTTGACTTC. This translates into CASRPGLAGGFDF.